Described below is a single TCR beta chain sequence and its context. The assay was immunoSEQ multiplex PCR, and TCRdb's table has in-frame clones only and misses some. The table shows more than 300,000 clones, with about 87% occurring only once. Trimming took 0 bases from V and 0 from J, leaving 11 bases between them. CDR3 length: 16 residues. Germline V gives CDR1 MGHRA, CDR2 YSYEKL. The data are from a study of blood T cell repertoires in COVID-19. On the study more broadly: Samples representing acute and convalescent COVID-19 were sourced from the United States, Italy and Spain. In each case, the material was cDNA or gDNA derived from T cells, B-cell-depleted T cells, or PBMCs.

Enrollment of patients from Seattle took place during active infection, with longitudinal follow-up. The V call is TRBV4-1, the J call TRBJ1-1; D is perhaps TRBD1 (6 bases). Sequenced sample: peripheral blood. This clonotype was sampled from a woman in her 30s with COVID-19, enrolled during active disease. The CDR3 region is CASSQDIAGVNTEAFF. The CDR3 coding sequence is TGCGCCAGCAGCCAAGATATCGCAGGGGTGAACACTGAAGCTTTCTTT.